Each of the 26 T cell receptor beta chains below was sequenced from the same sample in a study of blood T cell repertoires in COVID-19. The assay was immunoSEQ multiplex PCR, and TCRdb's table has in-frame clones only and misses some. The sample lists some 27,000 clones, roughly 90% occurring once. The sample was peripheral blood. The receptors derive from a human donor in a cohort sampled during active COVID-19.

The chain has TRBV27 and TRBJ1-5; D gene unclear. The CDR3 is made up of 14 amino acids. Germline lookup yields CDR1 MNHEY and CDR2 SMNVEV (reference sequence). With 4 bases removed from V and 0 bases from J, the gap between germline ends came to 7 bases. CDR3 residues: CASSSQFSNQPQHF. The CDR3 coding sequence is TGTGCCAGCAGTTCACAGTTTAGCAATCAGCCCCAGCATTTT.

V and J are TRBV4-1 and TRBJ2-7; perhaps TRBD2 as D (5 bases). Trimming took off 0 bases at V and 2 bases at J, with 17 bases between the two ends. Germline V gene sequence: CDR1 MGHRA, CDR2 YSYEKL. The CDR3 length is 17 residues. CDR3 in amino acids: CASSQDRELALTYEQYF. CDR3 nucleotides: TGCGCCAGCAGCCAAGATCGGGAATTAGCCCTTACCTACGAGCAGTACTTC.

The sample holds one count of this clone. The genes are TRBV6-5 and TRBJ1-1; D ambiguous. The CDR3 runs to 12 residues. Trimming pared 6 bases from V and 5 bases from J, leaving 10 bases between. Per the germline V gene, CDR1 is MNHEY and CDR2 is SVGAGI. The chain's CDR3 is CASSVERTEAFF. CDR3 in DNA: TGTGCCAGCAGCGTTGAACGGACTGAAGCTTTCTTT.

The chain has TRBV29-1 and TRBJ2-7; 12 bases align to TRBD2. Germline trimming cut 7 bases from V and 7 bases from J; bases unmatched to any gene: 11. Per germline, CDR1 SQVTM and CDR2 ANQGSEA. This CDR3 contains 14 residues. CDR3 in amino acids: CSASLAGGPHEQYF. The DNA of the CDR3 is TGCAGCGCCTCCCTAGCGGGGGGGCCGCATGAGCAGTACTTC.

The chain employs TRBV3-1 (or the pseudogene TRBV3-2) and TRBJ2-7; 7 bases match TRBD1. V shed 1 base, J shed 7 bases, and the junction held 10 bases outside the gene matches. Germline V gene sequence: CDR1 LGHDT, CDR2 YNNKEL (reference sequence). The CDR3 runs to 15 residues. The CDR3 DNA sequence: TGTGCCAGCAGCCAAGGAGGGACAGCCCCCGGGGAGCAGTACTTC. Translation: CASSQGGTAPGEQYF.

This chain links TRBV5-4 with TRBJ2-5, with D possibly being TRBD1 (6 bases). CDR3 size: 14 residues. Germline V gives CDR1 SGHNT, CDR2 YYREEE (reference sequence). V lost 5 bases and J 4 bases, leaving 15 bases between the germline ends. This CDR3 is CASSWKGGGETQYF. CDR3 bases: TGTGCCAGCAGTTGGAAAGGGGGTGGAGAGACCCAGTACTTC.

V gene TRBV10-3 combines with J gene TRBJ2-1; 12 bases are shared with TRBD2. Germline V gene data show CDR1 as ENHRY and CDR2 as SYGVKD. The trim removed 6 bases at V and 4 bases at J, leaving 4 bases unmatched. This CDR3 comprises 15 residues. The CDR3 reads CAIRSGLAGYNEQFF. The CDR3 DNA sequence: TGTGCCATCAGGTCGGGACTAGCGGGTTACAATGAGCAGTTCTTC.

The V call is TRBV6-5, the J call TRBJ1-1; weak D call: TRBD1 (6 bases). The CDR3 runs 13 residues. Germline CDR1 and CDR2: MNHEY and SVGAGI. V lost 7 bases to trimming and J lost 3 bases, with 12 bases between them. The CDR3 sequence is CASNTGRYTEAFF. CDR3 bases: TGTGCCAGCAACACAGGGCGATACACTGAAGCTTTCTTT.

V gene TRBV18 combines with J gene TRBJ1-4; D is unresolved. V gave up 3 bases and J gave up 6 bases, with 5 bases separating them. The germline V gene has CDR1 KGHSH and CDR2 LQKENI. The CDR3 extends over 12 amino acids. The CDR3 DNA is TGTGCCAGCTCACCCCGGGATGAAAAACTGTTTTTT. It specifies CASSPRDEKLFF. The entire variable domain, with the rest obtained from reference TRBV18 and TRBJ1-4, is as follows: NAGVMQNPRHLVRRRGQEARLRCSPMKGHSHVYWYRQLPEEGLKFMVYLQKENIIDESGMPKERFSAEFPKEGPSILRIQQVVRGDSAAYFCASSPRDEKLFFGSGTQLSVL.

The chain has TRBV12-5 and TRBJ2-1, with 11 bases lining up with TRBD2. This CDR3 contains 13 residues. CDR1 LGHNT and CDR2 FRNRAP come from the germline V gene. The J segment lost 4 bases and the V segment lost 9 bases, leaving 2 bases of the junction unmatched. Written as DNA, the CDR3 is TGTGCTAGCCCTAGCGGGGGGTACAATGAGCAGTTCTTC. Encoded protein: CASPSGGYNEQFF.

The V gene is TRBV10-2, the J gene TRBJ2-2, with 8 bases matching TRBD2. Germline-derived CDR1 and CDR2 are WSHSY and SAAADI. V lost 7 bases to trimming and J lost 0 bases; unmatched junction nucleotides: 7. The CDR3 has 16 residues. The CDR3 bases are TGCGCCAGCACGGGCGGGGGGCGCGCGAACACCGGGGAGCTGTTTTTT. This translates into CASTGGGRANTGELFF.

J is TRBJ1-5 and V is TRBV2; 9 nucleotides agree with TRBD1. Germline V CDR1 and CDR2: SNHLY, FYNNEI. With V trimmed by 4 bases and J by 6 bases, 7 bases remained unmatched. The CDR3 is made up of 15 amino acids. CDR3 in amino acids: CASSVGQGGGQPQHF. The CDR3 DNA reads TGTGCCAGCAGTGTGGGACAGGGAGGAGGTCAGCCCCAGCATTTT.

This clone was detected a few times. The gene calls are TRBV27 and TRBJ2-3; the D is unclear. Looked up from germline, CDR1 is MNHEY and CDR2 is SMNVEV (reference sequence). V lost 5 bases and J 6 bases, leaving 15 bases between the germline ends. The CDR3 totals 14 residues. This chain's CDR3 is CASSLTPFLDTQYF. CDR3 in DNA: TGTGCCAGCAGTCTAACCCCCTTTCTGGATACGCAGTATTTT.

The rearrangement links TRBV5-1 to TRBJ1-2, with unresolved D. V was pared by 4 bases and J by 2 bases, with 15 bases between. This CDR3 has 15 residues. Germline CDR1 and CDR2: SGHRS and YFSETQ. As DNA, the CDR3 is TGCGCCAGCAGCCCAAGCCGCGCGGTGAACTATGGCTACACCTTC. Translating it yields CASSPSRAVNYGYTF.

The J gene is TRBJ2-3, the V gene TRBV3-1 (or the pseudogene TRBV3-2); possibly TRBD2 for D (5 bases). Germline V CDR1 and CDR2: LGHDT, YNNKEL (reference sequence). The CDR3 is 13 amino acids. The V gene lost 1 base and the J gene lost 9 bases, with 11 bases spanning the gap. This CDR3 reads CASSQGEIGTQYF. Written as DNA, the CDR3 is TGTGCCAGCAGCCAAGGGGAGATAGGGACGCAGTATTTT.

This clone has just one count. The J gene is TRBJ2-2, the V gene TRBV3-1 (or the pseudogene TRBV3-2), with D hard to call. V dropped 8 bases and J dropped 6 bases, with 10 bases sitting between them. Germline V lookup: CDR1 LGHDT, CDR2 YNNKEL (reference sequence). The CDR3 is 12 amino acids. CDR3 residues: CASWNGPGELFF. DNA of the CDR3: TGTGCCAGCTGGAATGGGCCCGGGGAGCTGTTTTTT.

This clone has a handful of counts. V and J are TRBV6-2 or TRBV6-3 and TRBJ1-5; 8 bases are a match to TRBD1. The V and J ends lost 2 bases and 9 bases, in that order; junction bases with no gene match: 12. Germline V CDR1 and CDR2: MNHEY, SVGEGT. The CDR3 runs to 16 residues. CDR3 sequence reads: CASSYRMGQAEGPQHF. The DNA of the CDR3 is TGTGCCAGCAGTTACAGGATGGGACAGGCCGAGGGGCCCCAGCATTTT.

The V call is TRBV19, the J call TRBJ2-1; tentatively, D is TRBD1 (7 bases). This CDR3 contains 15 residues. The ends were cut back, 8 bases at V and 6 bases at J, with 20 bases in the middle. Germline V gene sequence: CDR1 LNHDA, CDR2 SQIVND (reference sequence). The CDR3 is CASGPRQGLFNEQFF. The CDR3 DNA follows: TGTGCCAGTGGGCCCCGACAGGGACTCTTCAATGAGCAGTTCTTC.

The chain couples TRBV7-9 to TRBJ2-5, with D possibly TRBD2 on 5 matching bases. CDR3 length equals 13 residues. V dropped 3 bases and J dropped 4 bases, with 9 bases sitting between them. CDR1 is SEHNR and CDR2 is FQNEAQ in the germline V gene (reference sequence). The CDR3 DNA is TGTGCCAGCAGCTTGGACTCTCTAGAGACCCAGTACTTC. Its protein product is CASSLDSLETQYF.

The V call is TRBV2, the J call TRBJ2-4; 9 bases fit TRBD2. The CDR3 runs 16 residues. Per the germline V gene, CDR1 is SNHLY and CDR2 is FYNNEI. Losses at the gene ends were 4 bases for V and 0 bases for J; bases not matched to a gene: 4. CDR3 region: CASSATSGLAKNIQYF. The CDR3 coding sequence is TGTGCCAGCAGTGCGACTAGCGGACTAGCCAAAAACATTCAGTACTTC.

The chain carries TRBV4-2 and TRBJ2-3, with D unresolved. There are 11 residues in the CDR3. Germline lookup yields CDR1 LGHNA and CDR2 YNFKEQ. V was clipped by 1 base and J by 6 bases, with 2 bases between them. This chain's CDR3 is CASSQADTQYF. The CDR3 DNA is TGTGCCAGCAGCCAAGCGGATACGCAGTATTTT.

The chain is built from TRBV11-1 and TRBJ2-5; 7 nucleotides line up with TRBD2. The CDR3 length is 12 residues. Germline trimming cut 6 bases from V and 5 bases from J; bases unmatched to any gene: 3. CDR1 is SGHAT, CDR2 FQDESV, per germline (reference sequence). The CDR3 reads CASRKGGETQYF. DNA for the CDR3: TGTGCCAGCAGGAAGGGAGGGGAGACCCAGTACTTC.

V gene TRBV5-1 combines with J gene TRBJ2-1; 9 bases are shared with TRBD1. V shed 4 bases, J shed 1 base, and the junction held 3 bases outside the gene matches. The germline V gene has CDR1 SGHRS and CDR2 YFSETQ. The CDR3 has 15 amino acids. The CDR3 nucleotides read TGCGCCAGCAGCAGACAGGGGGGTTCCTACAATGAGCAGTTCTTC. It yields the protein CASSRQGGSYNEQFF.

This CDR3 is CASSQVGGGEAFF. The CDR3 coding sequence is TGTGCCAGCAGCCAAGTCGGGGGTGGTGAAGCTTTCTTT. The chain is built from TRBV3-1 (or the pseudogene TRBV3-2) and TRBJ1-1, with D tentatively TRBD1 (5 bases). Germline-derived CDR1 and CDR2 are LGHDT and YNNKEL (reference sequence). With 1 base removed from V and 7 bases from J, the gap between germline ends came to 10 bases. This CDR3 comprises 13 residues.

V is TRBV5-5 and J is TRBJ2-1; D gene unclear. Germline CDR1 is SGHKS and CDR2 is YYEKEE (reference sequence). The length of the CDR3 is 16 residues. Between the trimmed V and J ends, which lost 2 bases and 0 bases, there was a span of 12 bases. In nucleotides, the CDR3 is TGTGCCAGCAGCTTCTCCCAGGATAGCTCCTACAATGAGCAGTTCTTC. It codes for CASSFSQDSSYNEQFF.

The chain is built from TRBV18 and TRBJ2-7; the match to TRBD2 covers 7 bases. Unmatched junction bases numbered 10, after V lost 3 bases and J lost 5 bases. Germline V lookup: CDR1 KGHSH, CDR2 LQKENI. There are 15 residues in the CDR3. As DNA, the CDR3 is TGTGCCAGCTCACCCGGGGTAGCGGGTACCCACGAGCAGTACTTC. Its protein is CASSPGVAGTHEQYF. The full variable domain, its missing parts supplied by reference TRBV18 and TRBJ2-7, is NAGVMQNPRHLVRRRGQEARLRCSPMKGHSHVYWYRQLPEEGLKFMVYLQKENIIDESGMPKERFSAEFPKEGPSILRIQQVVRGDSAAYFCASSPGVAGTHEQYFGPGTRLTVT.